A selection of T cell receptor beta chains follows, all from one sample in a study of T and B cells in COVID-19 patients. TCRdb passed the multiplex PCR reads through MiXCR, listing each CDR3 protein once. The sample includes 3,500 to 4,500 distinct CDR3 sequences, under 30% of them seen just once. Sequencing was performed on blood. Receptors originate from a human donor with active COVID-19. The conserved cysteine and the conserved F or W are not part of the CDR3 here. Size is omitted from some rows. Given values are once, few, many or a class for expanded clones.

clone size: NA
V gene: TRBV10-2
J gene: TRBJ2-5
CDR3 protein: ASGEETQY

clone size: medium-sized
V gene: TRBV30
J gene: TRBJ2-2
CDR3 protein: AWSPTGLNTGELF

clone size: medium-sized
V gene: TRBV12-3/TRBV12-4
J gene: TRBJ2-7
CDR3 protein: ASRPTGGSYEQY

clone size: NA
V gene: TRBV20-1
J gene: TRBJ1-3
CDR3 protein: SARVVTEEFGNTTY

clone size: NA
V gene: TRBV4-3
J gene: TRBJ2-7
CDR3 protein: ASSQAGRSEQY

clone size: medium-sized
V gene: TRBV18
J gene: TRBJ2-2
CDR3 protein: ASSPLRDTNTGELF

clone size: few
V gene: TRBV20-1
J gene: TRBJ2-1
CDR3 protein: SARSRTKYNEQF

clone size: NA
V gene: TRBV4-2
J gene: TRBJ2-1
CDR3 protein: ASSQDQAGTYYNEQF

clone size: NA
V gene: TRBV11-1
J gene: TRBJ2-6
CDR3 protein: ASSSDRLTAVLT

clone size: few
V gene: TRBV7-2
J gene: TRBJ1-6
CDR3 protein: ASSLMTASSYNSPLH

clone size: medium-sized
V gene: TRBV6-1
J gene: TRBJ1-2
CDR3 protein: ASSDYRDEAYGYT

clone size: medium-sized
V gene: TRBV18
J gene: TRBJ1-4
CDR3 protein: ASSPSPGTASEKLF

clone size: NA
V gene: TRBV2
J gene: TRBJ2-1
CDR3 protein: ASSDFDRGGEQF

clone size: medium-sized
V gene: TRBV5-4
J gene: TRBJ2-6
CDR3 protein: ASSLVGNGANVLT

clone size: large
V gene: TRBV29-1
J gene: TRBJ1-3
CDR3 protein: SVEEGTGNTIY

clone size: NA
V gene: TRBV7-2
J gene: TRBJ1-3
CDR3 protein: ASSLGGALGNTIY

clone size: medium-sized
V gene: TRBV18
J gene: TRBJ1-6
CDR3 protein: ASSLTSERGNSPLH

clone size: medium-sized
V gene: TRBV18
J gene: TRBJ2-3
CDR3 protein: ASSLPGSATDTQY

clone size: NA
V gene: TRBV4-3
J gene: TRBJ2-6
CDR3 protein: ASSQDPGQGFAANVLT

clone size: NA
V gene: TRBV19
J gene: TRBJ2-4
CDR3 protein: ASSMGPPAKNTQY

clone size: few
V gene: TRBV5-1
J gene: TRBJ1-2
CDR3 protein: ASSVLGPGYGYT

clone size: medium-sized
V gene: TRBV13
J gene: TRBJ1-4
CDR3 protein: ASSFGQSTNEKLF

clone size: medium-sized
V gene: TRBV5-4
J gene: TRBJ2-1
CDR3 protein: ASSLGQGYNEQF

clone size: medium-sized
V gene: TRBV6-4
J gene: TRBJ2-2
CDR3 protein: ASSRQGASGELF

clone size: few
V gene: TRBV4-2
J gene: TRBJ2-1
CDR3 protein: ASSQESSLSSYNEQF

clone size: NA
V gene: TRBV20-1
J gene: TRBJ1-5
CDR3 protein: SARDSGTYSNQPQH

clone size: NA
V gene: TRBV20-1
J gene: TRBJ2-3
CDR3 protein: SARALAGVADTQY